This is a list of T cell receptor beta chains from one sample in a study of T cell repertoires in cytomegalovirus infection. Using its own MiXCR run on the reads, TCRdb lists one record per CDR3 protein. This table has a few hundred thousand distinct CDR3 sequences, approximately 42% appearing once. Their target antigens are unknown. The specimen was cultured PBMCs, collected from culture after CMV antigen stimulation. These receptors all come from a human donor in good health (CMV status not recorded). Some clones in this sample may be carry-over from other donors' samples. CDR3s include the opening cysteine and the closing phenylalanine or tryptophan. A D gene is named only where the DNA matches it firmly. Rows give clone size only sometimes, using once, few, many, or a class for an expanded clone.

clone_size: few
cdr3_length: 16
v_call: TRBV6-1
d_call: TRBD2
j_call: TRBJ2-5
cdr3_nt: TGTGCCAGCAGTGGGCGGCTAGCGGGGGGGCCGGAGACCCAGTACTTC
cdr3_aa: CASSGRLAGGPETQYF

clone_size: NA
cdr3_length: 13
v_call: TRBV6-1
d_call: TRBD1
j_call: TRBJ1-6
cdr3_nt: TGTGCCAGCAGTGAACCGGGACAGCGGTCCCTCCACTTT
cdr3_aa: CASSEPGQRSLHF

clone_size: NA
cdr3_length: 15
v_call: TRBV5-4
d_call: NA
j_call: TRBJ1-2
cdr3_nt: TGTGCCAGCAGCTCCAAAAACTCAGCTATCAATGGCTACACCTTC
cdr3_aa: CASSSKNSAINGYTF

clone_size: NA
cdr3_length: 13
v_call: TRBV2
d_call: NA
j_call: TRBJ2-2
cdr3_nt: TGTGCCACCCAGAGGGCTCACACCGGGGAGCTGTTTTTT
cdr3_aa: CATQRAHTGELFF

clone_size: NA
cdr3_length: 17
v_call: TRBV13
d_call: NA
j_call: TRBJ2-2
cdr3_nt: TGTGCCAGCAGCTTAGAGAACCGCGGGGTGGGCACCGGGGAGCTGTTTTTT
cdr3_aa: CASSLENRGVGTGELFF

clone_size: NA
cdr3_length: 14
v_call: TRBV7-2
d_call: NA
j_call: TRBJ1-1
cdr3_nt: TGTGCCAGCTCGGCCAGAAACCTGAACACTGAAGCTTTCTTT
cdr3_aa: CASSARNLNTEAFF

clone_size: NA
cdr3_length: 12
v_call: TRBV6-2/TRBV6-3
d_call: NA
j_call: TRBJ1-2
cdr3_nt: TGTGCCAGCAAGAGGCCAGTTGAAGGCTACACCTTC
cdr3_aa: CASKRPVEGYTF

clone_size: few
cdr3_length: 16
v_call: TRBV7-6
d_call: TRBD2
j_call: TRBJ2-3
cdr3_nt: TGTGCCAGCAGCTTAAAGGGGAGAGCGGGAACAGATACGCAGTATTTT
cdr3_aa: CASSLKGRAGTDTQYF

clone_size: NA
cdr3_length: 12
v_call: TRBV24-1
d_call: NA
j_call: TRBJ1-1
cdr3_nt: TGTGCCACCATGTTTCAGAGTACTGAAGCTTTCTTT
cdr3_aa: CATMFQSTEAFF

clone_size: few
cdr3_length: 13
v_call: TRBV7-2
d_call: NA
j_call: TRBJ2-4
cdr3_nt: TGTGCCAGCAGCTTAGAGGTAGCATACATTCAGTACTTC
cdr3_aa: CASSLEVAYIQYF

clone_size: many
cdr3_length: 14
v_call: TRBV7-8
d_call: NA
j_call: TRBJ2-3
cdr3_nt: TGTGCCAGCAGTCCGGACTCAAGCACAGATACGCAGTATTTT
cdr3_aa: CASSPDSSTDTQYF